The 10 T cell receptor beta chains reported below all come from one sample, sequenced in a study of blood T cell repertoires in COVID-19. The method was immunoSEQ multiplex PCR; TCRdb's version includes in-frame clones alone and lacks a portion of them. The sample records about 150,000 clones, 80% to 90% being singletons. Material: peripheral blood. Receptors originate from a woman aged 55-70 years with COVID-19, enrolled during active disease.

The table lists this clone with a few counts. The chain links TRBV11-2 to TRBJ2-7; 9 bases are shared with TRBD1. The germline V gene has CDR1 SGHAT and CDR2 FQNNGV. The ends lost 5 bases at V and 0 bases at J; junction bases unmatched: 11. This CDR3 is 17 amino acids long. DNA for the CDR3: TGTGCCAGCAGCCGAGGATCGACAGGGGGAAGCTCCTACGAGCAGTACTTC. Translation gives CASSRGSTGGSSYEQYF.

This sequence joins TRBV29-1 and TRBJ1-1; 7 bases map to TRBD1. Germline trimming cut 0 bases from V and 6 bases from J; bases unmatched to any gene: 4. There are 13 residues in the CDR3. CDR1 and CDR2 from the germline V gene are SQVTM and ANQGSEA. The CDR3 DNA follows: TGCAGCGTTGAAGATGCAGGGGGTCCTGAAGCTTTCTTT. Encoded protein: CSVEDAGGPEAFF.

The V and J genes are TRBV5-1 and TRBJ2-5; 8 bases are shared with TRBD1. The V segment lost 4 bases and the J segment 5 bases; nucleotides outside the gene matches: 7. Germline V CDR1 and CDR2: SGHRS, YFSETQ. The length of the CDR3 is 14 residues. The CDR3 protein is CASSVTGVWETQYF. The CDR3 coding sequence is TGCGCCAGCAGCGTGACAGGGGTATGGGAGACCCAGTACTTC. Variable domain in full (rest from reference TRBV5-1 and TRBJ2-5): KAGVTQTPRYLIKTRGQQVTLSCSPISGHRSVSWYQQTPGQGLQFLFEYFSETQRNKGNFPGRFSGRQFSNSRSEMNVSTLELGDSALYLCASSVTGVWETQYFGPGTRLLVL.

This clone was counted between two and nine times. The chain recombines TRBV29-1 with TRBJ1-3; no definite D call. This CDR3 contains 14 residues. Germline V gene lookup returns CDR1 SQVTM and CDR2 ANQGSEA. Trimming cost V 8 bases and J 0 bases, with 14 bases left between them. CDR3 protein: CSLTRTGSGNTIYF. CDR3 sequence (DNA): TGCAGCCTGACCCGAACGGGCTCTGGAAACACCATATATTTT.

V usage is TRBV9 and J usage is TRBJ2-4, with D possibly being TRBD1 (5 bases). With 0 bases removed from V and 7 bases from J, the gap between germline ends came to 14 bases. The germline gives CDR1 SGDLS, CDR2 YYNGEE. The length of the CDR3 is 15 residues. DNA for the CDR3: TGTGCCAGCAGCGTAGGGGCAGGGCTAGGGAACATTCAGTACTTC. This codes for CASSVGAGLGNIQYF.

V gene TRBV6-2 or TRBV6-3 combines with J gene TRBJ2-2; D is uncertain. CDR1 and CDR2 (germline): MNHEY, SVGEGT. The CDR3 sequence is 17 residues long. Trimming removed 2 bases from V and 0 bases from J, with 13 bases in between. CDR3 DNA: TGTGCCAGCAGTTACCCTGGAGTAGCACCGAACACCGGGGAGCTGTTTTTT. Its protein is CASSYPGVAPNTGELFF.

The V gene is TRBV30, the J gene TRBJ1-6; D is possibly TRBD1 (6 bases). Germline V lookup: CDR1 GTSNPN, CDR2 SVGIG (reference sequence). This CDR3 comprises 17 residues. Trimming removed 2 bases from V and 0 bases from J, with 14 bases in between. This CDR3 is CAWSRDKLSSYNSPLHF. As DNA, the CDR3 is TGTGCCTGGAGTCGGGACAAATTAAGCTCCTATAATTCACCCCTCCACTTT.

The CDR3 region has the DNA TGTGCCAGTGCCGCCCAGGGGGCGGGCTATGGCTACACCTTC. Translating it yields CASAAQGAGYGYTF. The V call is TRBV6-5, the J call TRBJ1-2; 8 bases map to TRBD1. With V trimmed by 9 bases and J by 4 bases, 10 bases remained unmatched. CDR1 is MNHEY and CDR2 is SVGAGI in the germline V gene. CDR3 size: 14 residues.

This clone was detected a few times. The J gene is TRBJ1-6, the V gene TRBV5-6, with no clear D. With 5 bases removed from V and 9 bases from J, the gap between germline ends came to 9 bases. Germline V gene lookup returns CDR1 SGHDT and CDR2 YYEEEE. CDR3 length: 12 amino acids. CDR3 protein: CASRLGGSPLHF. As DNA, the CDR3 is TGTGCCAGCAGACTCGGAGGTTCACCCCTCCACTTT.

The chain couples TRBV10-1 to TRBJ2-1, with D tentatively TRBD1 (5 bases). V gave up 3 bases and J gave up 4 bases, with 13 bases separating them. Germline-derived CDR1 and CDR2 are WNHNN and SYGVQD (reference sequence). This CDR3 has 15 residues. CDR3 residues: CASSDPQEMYNEQFF. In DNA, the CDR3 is TGCGCCAGCAGTGATCCACAGGAGATGTACAATGAGCAGTTCTTC.